The sequence of this T cell receptor (beta chain) was determined in a study of blood T cell repertoires in COVID-19. Looking at the study overall: Donors in the United States, Italy and Spain gave samples during acute or convalescent COVID-19. Nucleic acid was either cDNA or gDNA, and it came from T cells, B-cell-depleted T cells, or PBMCs.

Per the study methods: For nucleated cells, counts were estimated from reference gene primer amplification. The method was immunoSEQ multiplex PCR; TCRdb's version includes in-frame clones alone and lacks a portion of them. The DNA gave D and trimming, while V, J and clone size come from that table. The sample lists some 150,000 clones, around 82% occurring once. Germline CDR1 reads LNHDA; CDR2 reads SQIVND (reference sequence). The V and J ends lost 5 bases and 0 bases respectively, with 13 bases between them. CDR3 length: 15 amino acids. Participants, about 18 to 100 years old, spanned fewer than 30 US areas.

Sequencing used PBMCs or T cells enriched from blood (not recorded which). This chain connects TRBV19 to TRBJ1-2; no firm D call. The origin of this receptor is a woman in her forties or fifties who had recovered from COVID-19. For the CDR3, the DNA is TGTGCCAGTAGTGTACCTACTACCTCTAACTATGGCTACACCTTC. Its translation is CASSVPTTSNYGYTF.